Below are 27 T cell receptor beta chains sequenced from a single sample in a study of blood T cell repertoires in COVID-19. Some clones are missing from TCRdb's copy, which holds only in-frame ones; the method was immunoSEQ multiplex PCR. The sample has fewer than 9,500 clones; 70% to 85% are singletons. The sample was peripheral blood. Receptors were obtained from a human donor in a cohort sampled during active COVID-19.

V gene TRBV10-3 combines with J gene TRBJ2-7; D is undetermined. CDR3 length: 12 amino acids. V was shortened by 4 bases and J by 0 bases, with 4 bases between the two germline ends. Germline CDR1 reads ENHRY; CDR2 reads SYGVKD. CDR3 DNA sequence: TGTGCCATCAGTGCGGGCTCCTACGAGCAGTACTTC. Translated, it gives CAISAGSYEQYF.

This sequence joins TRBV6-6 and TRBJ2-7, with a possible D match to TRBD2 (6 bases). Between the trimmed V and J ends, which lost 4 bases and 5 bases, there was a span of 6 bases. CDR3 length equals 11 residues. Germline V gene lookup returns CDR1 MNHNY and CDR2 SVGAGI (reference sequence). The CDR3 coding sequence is TGTGCCAGCAGTTGGGGGGACGAGCAGTACGTC. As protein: CASSWGDEQYV.

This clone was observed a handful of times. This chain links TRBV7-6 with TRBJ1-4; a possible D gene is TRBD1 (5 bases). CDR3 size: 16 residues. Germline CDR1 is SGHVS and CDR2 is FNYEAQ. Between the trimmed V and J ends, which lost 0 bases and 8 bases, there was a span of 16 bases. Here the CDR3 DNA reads TGTGCCAGCAGCTTAGCGGGAGGGGCCCCCGGAGAAAAACTGTTTTTT. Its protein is CASSLAGGAPGEKLFF.

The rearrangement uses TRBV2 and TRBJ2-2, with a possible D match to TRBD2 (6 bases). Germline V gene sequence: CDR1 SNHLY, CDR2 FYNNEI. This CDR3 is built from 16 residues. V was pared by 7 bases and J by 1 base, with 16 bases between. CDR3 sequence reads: CASTGWEARNTGELFF. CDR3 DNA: TGTGCCAGCACCGGGTGGGAGGCGAGGAACACCGGGGAGCTGTTTTTT. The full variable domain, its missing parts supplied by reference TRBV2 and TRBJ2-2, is EPEVTQTPSHQVTQMGQEVILRCVPISNHLYFYWYRQILGQKVEFLVSFYNNEISEKSEIFDDQFSVERPDGSNFTLKIRSTKLEDSAMYFCASTGWEARNTGELFFGEGSRLTVL.

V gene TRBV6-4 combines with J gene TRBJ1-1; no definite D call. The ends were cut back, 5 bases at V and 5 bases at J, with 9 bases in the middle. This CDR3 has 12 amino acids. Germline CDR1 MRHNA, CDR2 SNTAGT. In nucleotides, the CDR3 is TGTGCCAGCAGTTGGACTCTGACTGAAGCTTTCTTT. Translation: CASSWTLTEAFF.

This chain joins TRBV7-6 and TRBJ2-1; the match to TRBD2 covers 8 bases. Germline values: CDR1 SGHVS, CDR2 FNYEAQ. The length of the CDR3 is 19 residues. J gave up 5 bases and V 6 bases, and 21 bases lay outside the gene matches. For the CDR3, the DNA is TGTGCCAGCAGACCTCTCCCACCTCTACTAGCGGCCGTCAACAATGAGCAGTTCTTC. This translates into CASRPLPPLLAAVNNEQFF.

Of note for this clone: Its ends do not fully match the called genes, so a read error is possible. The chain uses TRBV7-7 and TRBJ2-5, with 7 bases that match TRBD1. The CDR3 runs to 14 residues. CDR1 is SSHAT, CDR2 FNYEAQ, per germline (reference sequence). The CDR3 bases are TGTGCTAGCAGCTCGACAGGGCTCAGAGAGACCCAGTACTTC. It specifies CASSSTGLRETQYF.

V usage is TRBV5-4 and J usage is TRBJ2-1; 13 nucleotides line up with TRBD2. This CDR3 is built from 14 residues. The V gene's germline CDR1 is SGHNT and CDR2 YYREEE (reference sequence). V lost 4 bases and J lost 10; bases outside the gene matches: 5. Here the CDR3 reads CASSNGLAGAEQFF. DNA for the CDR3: TGTGCCAGCAGCAACGGACTAGCGGGAGCAGAGCAGTTCTTC.

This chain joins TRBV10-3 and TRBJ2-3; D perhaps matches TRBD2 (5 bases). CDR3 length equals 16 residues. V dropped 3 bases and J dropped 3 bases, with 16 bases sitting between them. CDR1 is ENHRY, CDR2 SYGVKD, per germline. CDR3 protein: CAISDHEGRSTDTQYF. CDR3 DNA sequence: TGTGCCATCAGTGATCACGAGGGTCGATCAACAGATACGCAGTATTTT.

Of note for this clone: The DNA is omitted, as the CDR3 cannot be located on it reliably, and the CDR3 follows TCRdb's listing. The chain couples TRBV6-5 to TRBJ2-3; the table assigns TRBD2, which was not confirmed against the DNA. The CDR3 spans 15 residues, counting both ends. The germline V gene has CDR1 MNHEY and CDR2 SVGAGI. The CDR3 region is CASILESLSGDTQYF.

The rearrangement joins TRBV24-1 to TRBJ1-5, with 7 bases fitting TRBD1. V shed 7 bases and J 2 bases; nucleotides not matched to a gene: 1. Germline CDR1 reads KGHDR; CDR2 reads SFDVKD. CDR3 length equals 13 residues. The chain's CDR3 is CATSGQGNQPQHF. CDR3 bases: TGTGCCACCAGCGGACAGGGCAATCAGCCCCAGCATTTT.

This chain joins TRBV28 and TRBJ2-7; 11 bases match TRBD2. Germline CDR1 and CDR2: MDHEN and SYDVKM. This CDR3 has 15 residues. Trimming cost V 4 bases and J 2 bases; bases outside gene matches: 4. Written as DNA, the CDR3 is TGTGCCAGCAGTTCGCTAGCGGGAGGCACCTACGAGCAGTACGTC. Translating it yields CASSSLAGGTYEQYV.

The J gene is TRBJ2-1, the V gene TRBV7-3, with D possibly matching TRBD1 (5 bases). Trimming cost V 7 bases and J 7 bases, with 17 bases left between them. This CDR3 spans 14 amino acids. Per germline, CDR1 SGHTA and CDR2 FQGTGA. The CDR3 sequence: CASTMGPSANEQFF. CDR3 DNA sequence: TGTGCCAGCACCATGGGGCCCTCGGCGAATGAGCAGTTCTTC.

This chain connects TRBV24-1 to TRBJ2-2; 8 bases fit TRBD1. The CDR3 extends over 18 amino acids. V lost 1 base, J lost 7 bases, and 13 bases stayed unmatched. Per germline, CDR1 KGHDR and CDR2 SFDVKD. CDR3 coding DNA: TGTGCCACCAGTGATTTAAGGGACGGGACAGGTGGGGACGGGGAGCTGTTTTTT. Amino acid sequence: CATSDLRDGTGGDGELFF.

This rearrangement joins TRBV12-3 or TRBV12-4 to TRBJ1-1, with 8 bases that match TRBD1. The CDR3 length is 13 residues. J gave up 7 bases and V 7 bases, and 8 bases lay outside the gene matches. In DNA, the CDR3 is TGTGCCAGCACCAAACAGACAGGGGATGAAGCTTTCTTT. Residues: CASTKQTGDEAFF.

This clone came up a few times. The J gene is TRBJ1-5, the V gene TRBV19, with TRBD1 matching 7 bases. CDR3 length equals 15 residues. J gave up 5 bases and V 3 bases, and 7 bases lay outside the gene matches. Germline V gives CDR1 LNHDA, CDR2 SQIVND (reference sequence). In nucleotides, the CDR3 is TGTGCCAGTAGTATCCCCCAGGGGGTATATCAGCCCCAGCATTTT. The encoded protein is CASSIPQGVYQPQHF.

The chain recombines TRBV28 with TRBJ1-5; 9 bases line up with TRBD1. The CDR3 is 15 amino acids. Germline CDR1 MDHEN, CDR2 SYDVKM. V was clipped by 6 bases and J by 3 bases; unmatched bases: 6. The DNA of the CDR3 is TGTGCCAGCAGATCGGGACAGGGCAACAATCAGCCCCAGCATTTT. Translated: CASRSGQGNNQPQHF.

This CDR3 reads CASSVGGGGTEAFF. CDR3 in DNA: TGCGCCAGCAGCGTGGGAGGCGGAGGGACTGAAGCTTTCTTT. The chain combines TRBV5-1 with TRBJ1-1; D unclear. Deletions cut 4 bases from V and 5 bases from J, with 15 bases between. Germline values: CDR1 SGHRS, CDR2 YFSETQ. This CDR3 contains 14 residues.

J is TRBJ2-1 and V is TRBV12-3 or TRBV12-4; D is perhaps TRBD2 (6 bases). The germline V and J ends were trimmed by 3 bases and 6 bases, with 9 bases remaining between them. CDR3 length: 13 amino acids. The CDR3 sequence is CASSLVGGNEQFF. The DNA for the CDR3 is TGTGCCAGCAGTTTGGTGGGGGGCAATGAGCAGTTCTTC.

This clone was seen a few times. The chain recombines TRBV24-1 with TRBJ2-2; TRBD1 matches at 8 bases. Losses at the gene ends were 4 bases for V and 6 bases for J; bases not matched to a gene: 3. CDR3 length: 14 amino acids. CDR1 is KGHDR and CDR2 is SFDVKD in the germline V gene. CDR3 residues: CATSDRRGPGELFF. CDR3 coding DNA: TGTGCCACCAGTGACCGCAGGGGGCCCGGGGAGCTGTTTTTT.

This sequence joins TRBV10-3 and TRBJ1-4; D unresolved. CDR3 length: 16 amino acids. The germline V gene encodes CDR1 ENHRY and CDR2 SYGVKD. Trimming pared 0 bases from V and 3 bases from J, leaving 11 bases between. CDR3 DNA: TGTGCCATCAGTGAGTCCGGTTCTCGGGCTAATGAAAAACTGTTTTTT. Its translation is CAISESGSRANEKLFF.

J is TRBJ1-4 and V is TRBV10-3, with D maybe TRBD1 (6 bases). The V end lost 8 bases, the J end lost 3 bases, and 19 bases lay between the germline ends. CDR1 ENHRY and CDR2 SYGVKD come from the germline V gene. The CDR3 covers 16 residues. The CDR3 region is CAISGAGGAPNEKLFF. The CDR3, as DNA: TGTGCCATCTCGGGGGCCGGGGGGGCACCTAATGAAAAACTGTTTTTT.

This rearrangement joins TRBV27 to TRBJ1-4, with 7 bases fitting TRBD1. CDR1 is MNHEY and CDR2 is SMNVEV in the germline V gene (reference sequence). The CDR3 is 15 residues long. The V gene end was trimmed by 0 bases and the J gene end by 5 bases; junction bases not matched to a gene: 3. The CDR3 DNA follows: TGTGCCAGCAGTTTATCGAACAGGGGAAATGAAAAACTGTTTTTT. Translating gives CASSLSNRGNEKLFF.

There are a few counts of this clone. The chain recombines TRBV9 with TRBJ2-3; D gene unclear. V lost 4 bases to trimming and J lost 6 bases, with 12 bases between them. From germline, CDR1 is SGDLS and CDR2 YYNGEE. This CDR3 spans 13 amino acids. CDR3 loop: CASSPDPGDTQYF. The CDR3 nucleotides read TGTGCCAGCAGCCCCGACCCGGGTGATACGCAGTATTTT.

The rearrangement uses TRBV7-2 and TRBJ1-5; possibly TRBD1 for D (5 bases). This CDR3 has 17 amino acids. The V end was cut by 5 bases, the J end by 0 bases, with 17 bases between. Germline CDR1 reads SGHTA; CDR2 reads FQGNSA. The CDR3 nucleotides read TGTGCCAGCAGCCATCCGAGACAGCCTTATAGCAATCAGCCCCAGCATTTT. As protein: CASSHPRQPYSNQPQHF.

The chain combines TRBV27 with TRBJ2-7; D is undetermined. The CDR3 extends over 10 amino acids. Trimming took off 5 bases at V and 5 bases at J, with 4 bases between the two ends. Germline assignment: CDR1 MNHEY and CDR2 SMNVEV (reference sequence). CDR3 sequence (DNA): TGTGCCAGCAGTCCTCACGAGCAGTACGTC. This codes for CASSPHEQYV.

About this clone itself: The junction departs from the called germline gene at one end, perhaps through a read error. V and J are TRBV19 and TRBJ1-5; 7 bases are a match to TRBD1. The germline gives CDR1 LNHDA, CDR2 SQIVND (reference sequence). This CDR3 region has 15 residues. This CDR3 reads CASSITGVSNQPQHF. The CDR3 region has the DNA TGTGCCAGCAGTATCACAGGGGTCTCCAATCAGCCCCAGCATTTT.